The 15 T cell receptor beta chains below come from one sample, sequenced in a study of OX40 agonist ivuxolimab in advanced cancers. Profiled with immunoSEQ multiplex PCR; TCRdb holds only in-frame clones, not every one. In the table there are 60,000 to 70,000 clones, around nine tenths of which are singletons. Sequenced here: CD4+ or CD8+ T cells sorted from blood, sampled in a trial of the OX40 agonist ivuxolimab. The receptors come from an adult with an advanced solid tumor such as melanoma, head and neck, liver or kidney cancer.

The table lists this clone with a count of one. The V gene is TRBV5-1, the J gene TRBJ2-6, with D tentatively TRBD1 or TRBD2 (5 bases each). V was clipped by 1 base and J by 0 bases, with 8 bases between them. The germline gives CDR1 SGHRS, CDR2 YFSETQ. The CDR3 is made up of 16 amino acids. The CDR3 bases are TGCGCCAGCAGCTTGATGGGGACCTCTGGGGCCAACGTCCTGACTTTC. As protein: CASSLMGTSGANVLTF.

V gene TRBV15 combines with J gene TRBJ2-3, with D possibly matching TRBD2 (6 bases). V was cut by 8 bases and J by 4 bases, with 13 bases left in between. This CDR3 has 13 amino acids. Germline V gene lookup returns CDR1 LNHNV and CDR2 YYDKDF (reference sequence). The CDR3 reads CATGLPNSDTQYF. The CDR3, as DNA: TGTGCCACCGGACTACCAAACTCAGATACGCAGTATTTT.

The V and J genes are TRBV5-1 and TRBJ2-5; 13 bases fit TRBD2. V shed 9 bases, J shed 2 bases, and the junction held 4 bases outside the gene matches. Germline-derived CDR1 and CDR2 are SGHRS and YFSETQ. This CDR3 has 14 residues. This CDR3 is CATAGLAGQETQYF. As DNA, the CDR3 is TGCGCCACCGCGGGACTAGCGGGACAAGAGACCCAGTACTTC.

The chain joins TRBV18 to TRBJ2-6; D is uncertain. Germline lookup yields CDR1 KGHSH and CDR2 LQKENI. Trimming cost V 3 bases and J 0 bases, with 12 bases left between them. The CDR3 has 17 residues. In DNA form, the CDR3 reads TGTGCCAGCTCACCGGGGATGCTCAGCTCTGGGGCCAACGTCCTGACTTTC. It encodes CASSPGMLSSGANVLTF.

The chain is built from TRBV12-5 and TRBJ2-7, with D perhaps given as TRBD1 or TRBD2 (5 bases each). Deletions cut 5 bases from V and 2 bases from J, with 13 bases between. The CDR3 loop spans 14 amino acids. CDR1 and CDR2 (germline): LGHNT, FRNRAP. CDR3 region: CASGRGTQPYEQYF. CDR3 coding DNA: TGTGCTAGTGGTCGAGGGACGCAACCCTACGAGCAGTACTTC.

The chain links TRBV5-6 to TRBJ2-5, with 10 nucleotides matching TRBD2. The CDR3 spans 15 residues. CDR1 SGHDT and CDR2 YYEEEE come from the germline V gene. The V and J ends lost 0 bases and 5 bases, in that order; junction bases with no gene match: 4. As DNA, the CDR3 is TGTGCCAGCAGCTTGGTCCTAGCGGGAGCGGAGACCCAGTACTTC. Protein product: CASSLVLAGAETQYF.

The chain couples TRBV4-3 to TRBJ1-4, with a weak D call TRBD1 (6 bases). The CDR3 totals 15 residues. V lost 0 bases, J lost 6 bases, and 11 bases lay in between. The germline gives CDR1 LGHNA, CDR2 YSLEER. The CDR3 sequence is CASSQDGQPHEKLFF. CDR3 nucleotides: TGCGCCAGCAGCCAAGACGGACAGCCGCATGAAAAACTGTTTTTT.

The V gene is TRBV7-8, the J gene TRBJ2-5, with D unresolved. Per germline, CDR1 SGHVS and CDR2 FQNEAQ. Trimming shortened V by 3 bases and J by 5 bases, and 10 bases separated the two germline ends. The CDR3 runs 13 residues. DNA for the CDR3: TGTGCCAGCAGCTTCGGGCAGCAGGAGACCCAGTACTTC. Its protein is CASSFGQQETQYF. Together with reference TRBV7-8 and TRBJ2-5, the CDR3 gives the full variable domain: GAGVSQSPRYKVAKRGQDVALRCDPISGHVSLFWYQQALGQGPEFLTYFQNEAQLDKSGLPSDRFFAERPEGSVSTLKIQRTQQEDSAVYLCASSFGQQETQYFGPGTRLLVL.

For the CDR3, the DNA is TGTGCCAGCAGACCACAGGGGGCTGGAAACACCATATATTTT. Residues: CASRPQGAGNTIYF. The rearrangement uses TRBV6-1 and TRBJ1-3; TRBD1 matches 8 bases. Germline-derived CDR1 and CDR2 are MNHNS and SASEGT. The CDR3 has 14 amino acids. V dropped 6 bases and J dropped 2; count of bases not matched to a gene: 3.

The V call is TRBV19, the J call TRBJ2-7; D unresolved. Between the trimmed V and J ends, which lost 3 bases and 1 base, there was a span of 10 bases. Germline CDR1 and CDR2: LNHDA and SQIVND (reference sequence). The CDR3 runs 14 residues. CDR3 DNA: TGTGCCAGTAGTATCAACCCTAGTTCCTACGAGCAGTACTTC. This codes for CASSINPSSYEQYF. The full variable domain, completed using reference TRBV19 and TRBJ2-7, is DGGITQSPKYLFRKEGQNVTLSCEQNLNHDAMYWYRQDPGQGLRLIYYSQIVNDFQKGDIAEGYSVSREKKESFPLTVTSAQKNPTAFYLCASSINPSSYEQYFGPGTRLTVT.

The chain employs TRBV6-5 and TRBJ2-5; 10 bases are shared with TRBD2. The germline gives CDR1 MNHEY, CDR2 SVGAGI. The CDR3 totals 15 residues. J gave up 4 bases and V 2 bases, and 4 bases lay outside the gene matches. CDR3 loop: CASSYGSSGGETQYF. The CDR3 bases are TGTGCCAGCAGTTACGGATCTAGCGGGGGAGAGACCCAGTACTTC.

The rearrangement uses TRBV10-1 and TRBJ1-3; no reliable D call. Germline V gene sequence: CDR1 WNHNN, CDR2 SYGVQD (reference sequence). Trimming removed 8 bases from V and 2 bases from J, with 10 bases in between. The CDR3 sequence is 13 residues long. The CDR3 region is CASRLGPGNTIYF. CDR3 DNA sequence: TGCGCCAGCCGTTTGGGTCCTGGAAACACCATATATTTT.

The gene calls are TRBV28 and TRBJ2-1, with a weak D call TRBD2 (6 bases). This CDR3 has 11 amino acids. The ends were cut back, 6 bases at V and 10 bases at J, with 10 bases in the middle. The V gene's germline CDR1 is MDHEN and CDR2 SYDVKM. For the CDR3, the DNA is TGTGCCAGCAGCTGGGGGGTGGAGCAGTTCTTC. Its protein is CASSWGVEQFF.

This sequence joins TRBV5-1 and TRBJ1-1; D ambiguous. The V end lost 0 bases, the J end lost 4 bases, and 19 bases lay between the germline ends. From germline, CDR1 is SGHRS and CDR2 YFSETQ. There are 17 residues in the CDR3. In DNA form, the CDR3 reads TGCGCCAGCAGCTTGGGTGTAGTGGGTCAGGTACCCACTGAAGCTTTCTTT. It specifies CASSLGVVGQVPTEAFF.

The chain couples TRBV28 to TRBJ1-4; D remains ambiguous. The ends were cut back, 4 bases at V and 5 bases at J, with 5 bases in the middle. This CDR3 spans 12 amino acids. The germline gives CDR1 MDHEN, CDR2 SYDVKM. CDR3 nucleotide sequence: TGTGCCAGCAGTTCTCTAAATGAAAAACTGTTTTTT. This gives the protein CASSSLNEKLFF.